One TCR beta chain is described in this entry. Its antigen is unidentified. These data originate in a study of T cell responses to AZD1222 COVID-19 vaccine. Study outcomes and limitations: Donors were mostly white British, more females; clonal diversity possibly underestimated. Without day 14 samples, only post-peak T cell repertoires were studied. Vaccine-related CD4 TCRs covered spike, predominating at 160-218 and 743-854.

Here immunoSEQ multiplex PCR was the method, and the copy in TCRdb shows in-frame clones only, minus some. Counted here are 35,000 to 45,000 clones, around 80% occurring once; the ten biggest clones make up approximately 4%. The V gene lost 3 bases and the J gene lost 4 bases, with 6 bases spanning the gap. Germline V gene sequence: CDR1 DFQATT, CDR2 SNEGSKA (reference sequence). The CDR3 covers 11 residues. The chain links TRBV20-1 to TRBJ1-2; D is unclear. Material: peripheral blood, obtained on day 0 of AZD1222 vaccination. This TCR was sampled from an adult in good health. The DNA for the CDR3 is TGCAGTGCTAGTAACACCTATGGCTACACCTTC. The encoded protein is CSASNTYGYTF.